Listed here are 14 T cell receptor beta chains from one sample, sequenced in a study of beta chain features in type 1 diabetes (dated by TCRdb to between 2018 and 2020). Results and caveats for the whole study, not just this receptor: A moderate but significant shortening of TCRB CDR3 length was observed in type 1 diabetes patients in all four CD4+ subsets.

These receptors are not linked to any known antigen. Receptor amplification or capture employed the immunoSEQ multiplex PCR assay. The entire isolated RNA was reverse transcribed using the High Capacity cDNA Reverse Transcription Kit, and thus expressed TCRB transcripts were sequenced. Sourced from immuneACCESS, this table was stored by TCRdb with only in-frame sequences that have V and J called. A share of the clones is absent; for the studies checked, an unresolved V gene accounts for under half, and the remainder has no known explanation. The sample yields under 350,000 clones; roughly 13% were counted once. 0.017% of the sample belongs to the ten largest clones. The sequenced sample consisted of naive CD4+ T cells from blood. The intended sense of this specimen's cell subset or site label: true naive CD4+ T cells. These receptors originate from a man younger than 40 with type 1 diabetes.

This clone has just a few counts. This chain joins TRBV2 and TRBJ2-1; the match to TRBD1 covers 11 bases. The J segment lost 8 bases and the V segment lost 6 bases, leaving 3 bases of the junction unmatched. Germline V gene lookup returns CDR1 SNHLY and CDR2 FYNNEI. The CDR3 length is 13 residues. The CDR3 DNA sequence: TGTGCCAGCAGCGGACAGGGGGCTGATGAGCAGTTCTTC. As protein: CASSGQGADEQFF.

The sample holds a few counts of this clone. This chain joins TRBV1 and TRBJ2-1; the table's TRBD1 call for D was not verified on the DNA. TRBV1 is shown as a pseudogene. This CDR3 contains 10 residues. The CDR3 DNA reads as TGCACCTTGTTGGGCGATGAGCAGTTCTTC. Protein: CTLLGDEQFF.

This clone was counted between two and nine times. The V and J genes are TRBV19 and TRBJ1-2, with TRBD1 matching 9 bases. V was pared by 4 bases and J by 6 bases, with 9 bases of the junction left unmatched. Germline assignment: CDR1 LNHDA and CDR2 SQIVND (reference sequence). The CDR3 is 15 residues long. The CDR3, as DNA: TGTGCCAGTAGTACTTCGGGACAGGGTGAGAATGGCTACACCTTC. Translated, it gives CASSTSGQGENGYTF.

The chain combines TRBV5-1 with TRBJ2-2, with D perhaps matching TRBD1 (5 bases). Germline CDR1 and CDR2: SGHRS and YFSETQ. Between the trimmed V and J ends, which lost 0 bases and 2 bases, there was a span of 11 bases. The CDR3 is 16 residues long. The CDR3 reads CASSLGPGPNTGELFF. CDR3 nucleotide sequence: TGCGCCAGCAGCTTGGGCCCAGGGCCCAACACCGGGGAGCTGTTTTTT.

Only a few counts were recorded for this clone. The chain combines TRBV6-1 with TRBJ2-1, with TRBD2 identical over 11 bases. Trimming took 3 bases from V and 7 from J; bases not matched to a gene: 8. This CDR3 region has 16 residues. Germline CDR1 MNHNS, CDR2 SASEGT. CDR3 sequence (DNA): TGTGCCAGCAGTGACCTTAGCGGGAGGGCCTTTAATGAGCAGTTCTTC. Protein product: CASSDLSGRAFNEQFF.

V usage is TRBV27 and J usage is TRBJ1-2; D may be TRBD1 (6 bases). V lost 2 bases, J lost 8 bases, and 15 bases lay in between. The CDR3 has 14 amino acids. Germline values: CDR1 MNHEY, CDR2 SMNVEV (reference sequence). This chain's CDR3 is CASSLTRGTAGYTF. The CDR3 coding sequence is TGTGCCAGCAGTTTAACCAGGGGTACTGCCGGCTACACCTTC.

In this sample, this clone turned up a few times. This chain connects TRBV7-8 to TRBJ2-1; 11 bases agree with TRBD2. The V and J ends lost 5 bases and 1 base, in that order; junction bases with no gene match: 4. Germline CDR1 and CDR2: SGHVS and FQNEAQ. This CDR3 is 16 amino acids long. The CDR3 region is CASSETSGVSYNEQFF. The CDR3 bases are TGTGCCAGCAGCGAGACTAGCGGGGTATCCTACAATGAGCAGTTCTTC.

The CDR3 nucleotides read TGTGCCAGCAGCCTTTACAGGGGGCAAGACGAGCAGTACTTC. Translated: CASSLYRGQDEQYF. The rearrangement uses TRBV7-2 and TRBJ2-7, with 9 bases lining up with TRBD1. CDR1 and CDR2 (germline): SGHTA, FQGNSA. This CDR3 is built from 14 residues. The V segment lost 5 bases and the J segment 5 bases; nucleotides outside the gene matches: 7.

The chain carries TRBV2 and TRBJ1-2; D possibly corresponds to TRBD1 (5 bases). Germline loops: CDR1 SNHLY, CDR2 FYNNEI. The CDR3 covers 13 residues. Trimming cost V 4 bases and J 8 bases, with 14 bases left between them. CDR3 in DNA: TGTGCCAGCAGTGGGAGAAGGGGTGACGGCTACACCTTC. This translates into CASSGRRGDGYTF.

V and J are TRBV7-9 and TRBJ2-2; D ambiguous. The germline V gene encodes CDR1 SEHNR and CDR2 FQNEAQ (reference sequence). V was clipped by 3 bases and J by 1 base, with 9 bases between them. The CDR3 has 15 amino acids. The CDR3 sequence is CASSFPRQNTGELFF. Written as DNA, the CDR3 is TGTGCCAGCAGCTTCCCCCGACAGAACACCGGGGAGCTGTTTTTT. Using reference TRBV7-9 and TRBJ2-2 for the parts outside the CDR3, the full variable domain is DTGVSQNPRHKITKRGQNVTFRCDPISEHNRLYWYRQTLGQGPEFLTYFQNEAQLEKSRLLSDRFSAERPKGSFSTLEIQRTEQGDSAMYLCASSFPRQNTGELFFGEGSRLTVL.

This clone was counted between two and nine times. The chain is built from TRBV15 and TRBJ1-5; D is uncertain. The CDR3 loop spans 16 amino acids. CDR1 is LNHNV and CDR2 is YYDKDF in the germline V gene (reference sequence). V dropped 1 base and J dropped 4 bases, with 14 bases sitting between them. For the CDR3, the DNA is TGTGCCACCAGCAGAGCAACAGTCCCCACGAATCAGCCCCAGCATTTT. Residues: CATSRATVPTNQPQHF.

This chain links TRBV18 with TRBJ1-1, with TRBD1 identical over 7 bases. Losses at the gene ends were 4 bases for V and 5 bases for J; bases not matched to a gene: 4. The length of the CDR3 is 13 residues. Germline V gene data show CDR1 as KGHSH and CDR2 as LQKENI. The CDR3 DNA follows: TGTGCCAGCTCACAACAGGGGAGGACTGAAGCTTTCTTT. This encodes CASSQQGRTEAFF.

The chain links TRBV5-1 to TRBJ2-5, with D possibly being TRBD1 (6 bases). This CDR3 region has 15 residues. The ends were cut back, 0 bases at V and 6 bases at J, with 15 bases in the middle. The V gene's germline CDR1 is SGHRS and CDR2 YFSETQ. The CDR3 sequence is CASSLGRQVGKTQYF. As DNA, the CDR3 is TGCGCCAGCAGCTTGGGTCGACAGGTTGGAAAGACCCAGTACTTC.

CDR3: CASSFGWSKNIQYF. CDR3 sequence (DNA): TGTGCCAGCAGTTTCGGGTGGTCGAAAAACATTCAGTACTTC. The chain uses TRBV27 and TRBJ2-4; D is unclear. The V gene's germline CDR1 is MNHEY and CDR2 SMNVEV (reference sequence). Trimming removed 3 bases at V and 4 bases at J, with 10 bases between. The CDR3 length is 14 residues.